Sequencing of this T cell receptor (beta chain) was carried out in a study of blood T cells in healthy people across ages. PCR was performed a second time for about 7 to 12 cycles using a sample-barcoded 5' primer and a J-beta primer mix. TCRdb reprocessed the 5' RACE reads via MiXCR and lists one record per CDR3 protein. The sample records roughly 930,000 distinct CDR3 sequences, 45% to 50% being singletons. The authors isolated at least 7 million PBMCs per sample. Trimming left V 3 bases short and J 3 bases short, with 14 bases between. Germline CDR1 is DFQATT and CDR2 is SNEGSKA (reference sequence). This CDR3 region has 15 residues.

What was sequenced was blood. The V and J genes are TRBV20-1 and TRBJ2-2; D may be TRBD1 (6 bases). The TCR sequence derives from a man younger than 40 in good health. CDR3 sequence (DNA): TGCAGTGCTAGGGAACAGGGCCAGGACACCGGGGAGCTGTTTTTT. Amino acid sequence: CSAREQGQDTGELFF.